The rows below give T cell receptor beta chains drawn from one sample of a study of response to subunit inactivated influenza vaccine. In TCRdb, the RT-PCR reads were re-called with MiXCR into one record per CDR3 protein. The table lists some 800,000 distinct CDR3 sequences, 21% of them singletons. The material was PBMCs from blood, obtained roughly 5 days after vaccination. These TCRs come from a man aged 50 or older who received an inactivated influenza vaccine. Both conserved end residues are part of each CDR3. Each record gives: D gene, J gene, clone size, V gene, CDR3 DNA, CDR3 protein. A D gene is named only where the DNA matches it firmly. The size of a clone is reported for some rows only, either as once, few or many, or as a class for expanded clones.

D gene: TRBD2; J gene: TRBJ2-1; clone size: .; V gene: TRBV12-3/TRBV12-4; CDR3 DNA: TGTGCCAGCAGCCCCTCAGGTGGCGGGAGGGCCCTCAATGAGCAGTTCTTC; CDR3 protein: CASSPSGGGRALNEQFF
D gene: .; J gene: TRBJ2-4; clone size: .; V gene: TRBV7-9; CDR3 DNA: TGTGCCAGCAGCTTAGTCTTAACCCGGGACATTCAGTACTTC; CDR3 protein: CASSLVLTRDIQYF
D gene: .; J gene: TRBJ2-1; clone size: many; V gene: TRBV20-1; CDR3 DNA: TGCAGTGCTAGCGGCCGCTCCTACAATGAGCAGTTCTTC; CDR3 protein: CSASGRSYNEQFF
D gene: .; J gene: TRBJ2-1; clone size: few; V gene: TRBV24-1; CDR3 DNA: TGTGCCACCAGTGATTCAAACTCCAGGACTGCTACCTACAATGAGCAGTTCTTC; CDR3 protein: CATSDSNSRTATYNEQFF
D gene: .; J gene: TRBJ2-1; clone size: few; V gene: TRBV28; CDR3 DNA: TGTGCCAGCAGTTTAGAAATGGGGGGCTCGATTTACAATGAGCAGTTCTTC; CDR3 protein: CASSLEMGGSIYNEQFF
D gene: .; J gene: TRBJ2-3; clone size: many; V gene: TRBV9; CDR3 DNA: TGTGCCAGCAGCCCTACCGGGGGGCTGGAAACAGATACGCAGTATTTT; CDR3 protein: CASSPTGGLETDTQYF
D gene: .; J gene: TRBJ2-7; clone size: .; V gene: TRBV10-3; CDR3 DNA: TGTGCCATCAGTGAGTCGAATATGGGGAACGAGCAGTACTTC; CDR3 protein: CAISESNMGNEQYF
D gene: .; J gene: TRBJ2-5; clone size: .; V gene: TRBV30; CDR3 DNA: TGTGCCTGGAGCGGGAGTATTCAAGAGACCCAGTACTTC; CDR3 protein: CAWSGSIQETQYF
D gene: .; J gene: TRBJ1-5; clone size: few; V gene: TRBV5-1; CDR3 DNA: TGCGCCAGCAGCCACCTGCCAAATCAGCCCCAGCATTTT; CDR3 protein: CASSHLPNQPQHF
D gene: TRBD2; J gene: TRBJ2-1; clone size: .; V gene: TRBV6-2/TRBV6-3; CDR3 DNA: TGTGCCAGCAGTTACATGGCTAGCGGGAGTTTCTCGTATGAGCAGTTCTTC; CDR3 protein: CASSYMASGSFSYEQFF
D gene: .; J gene: TRBJ1-2; clone size: .; V gene: TRBV30; CDR3 DNA: TGTGCCTGGAGTCGAGACCGGGAGGACTATGGCTACACCTTC; CDR3 protein: CAWSRDREDYGYTF
D gene: .; J gene: TRBJ1-1; clone size: few; V gene: TRBV20-1; CDR3 DNA: TGCAGTGCTAGAGAGATAAAAACAACGAGGAACACTGAAGCTTTCTTT; CDR3 protein: CSAREIKTTRNTEAFF
D gene: .; J gene: TRBJ1-2; clone size: few; V gene: TRBV11-2; CDR3 DNA: TGTGCCAGCAGTCCTCCCGGGGGCGGCTATGGCTACACCTTC; CDR3 protein: CASSPPGGGYGYTF
D gene: .; J gene: TRBJ1-2; clone size: .; V gene: TRBV5-5; CDR3 DNA: TGTGCCAGCAGCCCGATGAGCAGGGGCTATGGCTACACCTTC; CDR3 protein: CASSPMSRGYGYTF
D gene: .; J gene: TRBJ2-3; clone size: .; V gene: TRBV20-1; CDR3 DNA: TGCAGTGCTATCGTAGGAAGCGACAGTTCCGGGGGCACAGATACGCAGTATTTT; CDR3 protein: CSAIVGSDSSGGTDTQYF
D gene: .; J gene: TRBJ1-1; clone size: .; V gene: TRBV5-1; CDR3 DNA: TGCGCCAGCAGCTTGACTACAGGCGGGGGAACTGAAGCTTTCTTT; CDR3 protein: CASSLTTGGGTEAFF
D gene: .; J gene: TRBJ2-7; clone size: few; V gene: TRBV7-9; CDR3 DNA: TGTGCCAGCGGGCGGGACACCTACGAGCAGTACTTC; CDR3 protein: CASGRDTYEQYF
D gene: .; J gene: TRBJ2-7; clone size: .; V gene: TRBV20-1; CDR3 DNA: TGCAGTGCCATACAGGGTACCTACGAGCAGTACTTC; CDR3 protein: CSAIQGTYEQYF
D gene: .; J gene: TRBJ1-5; clone size: many; V gene: TRBV30; CDR3 DNA: TGTGCCTGGAGTGTGGCGGGGGGCCCTCGCAATCAGCCCCAGCATTTT; CDR3 protein: CAWSVAGGPRNQPQHF
D gene: .; J gene: TRBJ1-5; clone size: .; V gene: TRBV7-9; CDR3 DNA: TGTGCCAGCAGCTACGCTGGAGGTCAGCCCCAGCATTTT; CDR3 protein: CASSYAGGQPQHF
D gene: TRBD2; J gene: TRBJ2-3; clone size: many; V gene: TRBV7-2; CDR3 DNA: TGTGCCAGCAACGCACTAGCGGGGGCCGGCACAGATACGCAGTATTTT; CDR3 protein: CASNALAGAGTDTQYF
D gene: .; J gene: TRBJ2-5; clone size: .; V gene: TRBV27; CDR3 DNA: TGTGCCAGCAGTTACGGGGAGAGGGTGGCCCAGTACTTC; CDR3 protein: CASSYGERVAQYF
D gene: TRBD1; J gene: TRBJ1-4; clone size: .; V gene: TRBV5-1; CDR3 DNA: TGCGCCAGCAGCCGGGGGGACAGAGAAGGTGAAAAACTGTTTTTT; CDR3 protein: CASSRGDREGEKLFF
D gene: TRBD2; J gene: TRBJ2-7; clone size: few; V gene: TRBV28; CDR3 DNA: TGTGCCAGCAGTCGCACTAGCGGAAACAATATCCACGACTCCTACGAGCAGTACTTC; CDR3 protein: CASSRTSGNNIHDSYEQYF
D gene: .; J gene: TRBJ2-6; clone size: many; V gene: TRBV5-1; CDR3 DNA: TGCGCCAGCAGCTTGGAACTTAGACAGCACTCTGGGGCCAACGTCCTGACTTTC; CDR3 protein: CASSLELRQHSGANVLTF
D gene: TRBD2; J gene: TRBJ2-5; clone size: once; V gene: TRBV20-1; CDR3 DNA: TGCAGTGCTCCGAGAGCGGGAGGGCCAGAGACCCAGTACTTC; CDR3 protein: CSAPRAGGPETQYF
D gene: .; J gene: TRBJ2-3; clone size: .; V gene: TRBV3-1; CDR3 DNA: TGTGCCAGCAGCCAACTCGAGGCAGGGCGGGCAGATACGCAGTATTTT; CDR3 protein: CASSQLEAGRADTQYF
D gene: TRBD2; J gene: TRBJ2-7; clone size: .; V gene: TRBV5-1; CDR3 DNA: TGCGCCAGCAGCTCCGACCTGGGACTAACCTACGAGCAGTACTTC; CDR3 protein: CASSSDLGLTYEQYF
D gene: .; J gene: TRBJ2-3; clone size: .; V gene: TRBV10-3; CDR3 DNA: TGTGCCATCAGCACAGCGGAGGGGGGTAGCACTCGTGAAGATACGCAGTATTTT; CDR3 protein: CAISTAEGGSTREDTQYF
D gene: TRBD1; J gene: TRBJ2-2; clone size: few; V gene: TRBV10-3; CDR3 DNA: TGTGCCATCAAGGACAGGGGCACCGGGGAGCTGTTTTTT; CDR3 protein: CAIKDRGTGELFF
D gene: TRBD2; J gene: TRBJ2-3; clone size: .; V gene: TRBV12-3/TRBV12-4; CDR3 DNA: TGTGCCAGCACCTCTAACGGGAGGACAGATACGCAGTATTTT; CDR3 protein: CASTSNGRTDTQYF
D gene: .; J gene: TRBJ2-5; clone size: many; V gene: TRBV5-1; CDR3 DNA: TGTGCCAGCAGTTTAGAGGGGGAGACCCAGTACTTC; CDR3 protein: CASSLEGETQYF
D gene: TRBD2; J gene: TRBJ2-3; clone size: few; V gene: TRBV20-1; CDR3 DNA: TGCAGTGCTAGAAAAGGACTAGCGGTATTCACAGATACGCAGTATTTT; CDR3 protein: CSARKGLAVFTDTQYF
D gene: TRBD2; J gene: TRBJ2-7; clone size: few; V gene: TRBV7-2; CDR3 DNA: TGTGCCAGCAGCATCGGGACTAGCAGCTACGAGCAGTACTTC; CDR3 protein: CASSIGTSSYEQYF
D gene: TRBD2; J gene: TRBJ2-1; clone size: .; V gene: TRBV7-8; CDR3 DNA: TGTGCCAGCAGGCGACTAGCGGGAGCGTCCTACAATGAGCAGTTCTTC; CDR3 protein: CASRRLAGASYNEQFF
D gene: .; J gene: TRBJ2-2; clone size: .; V gene: TRBV28; CDR3 DNA: .; CDR3 protein: CASILGGRGYHTGELFF
D gene: TRBD1; J gene: TRBJ2-1; clone size: .; V gene: TRBV7-8; CDR3 DNA: TGTGCCAGCAGCCCGACAGGGATCAACAATGAGCAGTTCTTC; CDR3 protein: CASSPTGINNEQFF
D gene: .; J gene: TRBJ2-7; clone size: many; V gene: TRBV20-1; CDR3 DNA: TGCAGTGCCCCCGCGGAGCAGGCCTACGAGCAGTACTTC; CDR3 protein: CSAPAEQAYEQYF
D gene: TRBD2; J gene: TRBJ2-7; clone size: .; V gene: TRBV28; CDR3 DNA: TGTGCCAGCCTAGCCCCCAAGGTAGCGGGATCTTACGAGCAGTACTTC; CDR3 protein: CASLAPKVAGSYEQYF
D gene: TRBD2; J gene: TRBJ2-3; clone size: few; V gene: TRBV6-5; CDR3 DNA: TGTGCCAGCAGTTCGGGCGGACTAGCTGAAGATACGCAGTATTTT; CDR3 protein: CASSSGGLAEDTQYF
D gene: TRBD1; J gene: TRBJ2-5; clone size: once; V gene: TRBV3-1; CDR3 DNA: TGTGCCAGCAGCCAAACCGGGACAGGGGGCCAAGAGACCCAGTACTTC; CDR3 protein: CASSQTGTGGQETQYF
D gene: TRBD2; J gene: TRBJ2-1; clone size: few; V gene: TRBV5-1; CDR3 DNA: TGCGCCAGCAGCTTGGAGACCGGGGGGAACTACAATGAGCAGTTCTTC; CDR3 protein: CASSLETGGNYNEQFF
D gene: TRBD1; J gene: TRBJ2-3; clone size: .; V gene: TRBV7-2; CDR3 DNA: TGTGCCAGCAGCTTAGCTGTTTCCGGGACAGGGGGCGGAGGGACGCAGTATTTT; CDR3 protein: CASSLAVSGTGGGGTQYF
D gene: TRBD2; J gene: TRBJ2-4; clone size: few; V gene: TRBV20-1; CDR3 DNA: TGCAGTGCGTCGACTAGCGGCCCCACAGCCAAAAACATTCAGTACTTC; CDR3 protein: CSASTSGPTAKNIQYF
D gene: TRBD1; J gene: TRBJ2-1; clone size: .; V gene: TRBV10-3; CDR3 DNA: TGTGCCATCAGTGAAGGGACAGGGGGCTTCGGTCAGTTCTTC; CDR3 protein: CAISEGTGGFGQFF
D gene: .; J gene: TRBJ1-2; clone size: few; V gene: TRBV24-1; CDR3 DNA: TGTGCCACCAGTGATTGGGACAACTATGGCTACACCTTC; CDR3 protein: CATSDWDNYGYTF
D gene: TRBD2; J gene: TRBJ2-1; clone size: .; V gene: TRBV20-1; CDR3 DNA: TGCAGTGCTAGTAATCCAACTAGCGGGGGGTTCCGAACTTTCTACAATGAGCAGTTCTTC; CDR3 protein: CSASNPTSGGFRTFYNEQFF
D gene: .; J gene: TRBJ1-2; clone size: .; V gene: TRBV5-5; CDR3 DNA: TGTGCCAGCAGCCCCCCTGGTGGAGGTTCTAACTATGGCTACACCTTC; CDR3 protein: CASSPPGGGSNYGYTF
D gene: TRBD1; J gene: TRBJ1-1; clone size: .; V gene: TRBV14; CDR3 DNA: TGTGCCAGCAGCCGAGGACAGGGGAGGAGCACTGAAGCTTTCTTT; CDR3 protein: CASSRGQGRSTEAFF
D gene: .; J gene: TRBJ1-5; clone size: few; V gene: TRBV12-3/TRBV12-4; CDR3 DNA: TGTGCCAGCAGTTTTTTAAGCAATCAGCCCCAGCATTTT; CDR3 protein: CASSFLSNQPQHF
D gene: .; J gene: TRBJ2-7; clone size: few; V gene: TRBV11-2; CDR3 DNA: TGTGCCAGCAGCTCCGTAGGCCCGGAGGCCGGAATTTCCTACGAGCAGTACTTC; CDR3 protein: CASSSVGPEAGISYEQYF
D gene: TRBD2; J gene: TRBJ2-1; clone size: few; V gene: TRBV18; CDR3 DNA: TGTGCCAGCTCACTCTGGACTAGCGGGACTTCCTACAATGAGCAGTTCTTC; CDR3 protein: CASSLWTSGTSYNEQFF
D gene: .; J gene: TRBJ1-5; clone size: few; V gene: TRBV11-2; CDR3 DNA: TGTGCCAGCAGCTTAGCGGTGACCGCTCCCCAGCATTTT; CDR3 protein: CASSLAVTAPQHF
D gene: .; J gene: TRBJ1-4; clone size: many; V gene: TRBV12-3/TRBV12-4; CDR3 DNA: TGTGCCAGTCGGAAGGCGCGGGAAAAACTGTTTTTT; CDR3 protein: CASRKAREKLFF
D gene: .; J gene: TRBJ2-3; clone size: few; V gene: TRBV28; CDR3 DNA: TGTGCCAGCAGTTCAGTTCCGGGGCGCACAGATACGCAGTATTTT; CDR3 protein: CASSSVPGRTDTQYF
D gene: TRBD2; J gene: TRBJ2-1; clone size: few; V gene: TRBV10-3; CDR3 DNA: TGTGCCATCAGTGGACCGGGACTAGACGGAGATGAGCAGTTCTTC; CDR3 protein: CAISGPGLDGDEQFF
D gene: TRBD2; J gene: TRBJ2-3; clone size: many; V gene: TRBV3-1; CDR3 DNA: TGTGCCAGCAGCCAAGATAGAGCGGGGGGGCGGTCAGATACGCAGTATTTT; CDR3 protein: CASSQDRAGGRSDTQYF